Below, 9 T cell receptor beta chains from the same sample are listed, as sequenced in a study of blood T cell repertoires in COVID-19. Assay used: immunoSEQ multiplex PCR; TCRdb lists only in-frame clones, some missing. The table has 100,000 to 150,000 clones, around nine tenths seen once; the top ten hold roughly an eighth. Sequences were obtained from peripheral blood. These receptors originate from a woman in her sixties or seventies with COVID-19, enrolled during active disease.

This chain uses TRBV19 with TRBJ2-1; D perhaps matches TRBD2 (6 bases). Trimming left V 3 bases short and J 0 bases short, with 15 bases between. Germline CDR1 reads LNHDA; CDR2 reads SQIVND (reference sequence). The length of the CDR3 is 17 residues. The CDR3 loop is CASSIRMKAGSYNEQFF. In DNA form, the CDR3 reads TGTGCCAGTAGTATTAGGATGAAAGCGGGCTCCTACAATGAGCAGTTCTTC.

The rearrangement uses TRBV28 and TRBJ1-2; 9 nucleotides line up with TRBD1. J gave up 8 bases and V 2 bases, and 12 bases lay outside the gene matches. The germline gives CDR1 MDHEN, CDR2 SYDVKM. The CDR3 loop spans 16 amino acids. The CDR3 DNA reads as TGTGCCAGCAGTTTAAACTTTTTACAGGGGGCTGGGGGCTACACCTTC. It translates to CASSLNFLQGAGGYTF.

The rearrangement links TRBV5-1 to TRBJ1-1; D gene uncertain. The V end lost 0 bases, the J end lost 0 bases, and 6 bases lay between the germline ends. Germline V gene data show CDR1 as SGHRS and CDR2 as YFSETQ. The CDR3 has 14 residues. The CDR3 reads CASSLGGLNTEAFF. The CDR3 region has the DNA TGCGCCAGCAGCTTGGGAGGCCTGAACACTGAAGCTTTCTTT.

The chain carries TRBV5-8 and TRBJ1-2, with D perhaps matching TRBD1 (5 bases). V was clipped by 1 base and J by 8 bases, with 12 bases between them. The CDR3 length is 13 residues. The germline gives CDR1 SGHTS, CDR2 YDEGEE. CDR3 in amino acids: CASSLRGLGGYTF. The DNA for the CDR3 is TGTGCCAGCAGCTTGAGGGGACTCGGGGGCTACACCTTC.

The chain combines TRBV11-2 with TRBJ2-3; possible D gene TRBD2, 5 bases. Per germline, CDR1 SGHAT and CDR2 FQNNGV. With 5 bases removed from V and 4 bases from J, the gap between germline ends came to 19 bases. The CDR3 has 16 residues. The CDR3 DNA reads as TGTGCCAGCAGCACCCAAGCAGGACTGCGGTCAGATACGCAGTATTTT. It encodes CASSTQAGLRSDTQYF.

This chain joins TRBV9 and TRBJ2-2, with a possible D match to TRBD1 (5 bases). The germline V gene has CDR1 SGDLS and CDR2 YYNGEE. This CDR3 region has 14 residues. Trimming took 10 bases from V and 1 from J, leaving 14 bases between them. Written as DNA, the CDR3 is TGTGCCGCCGATGATAGGGGGAACACCGGGGAGCTGTTTTTT. It encodes CAADDRGNTGELFF. The whole variable domain, remainder taken from reference TRBV9 and TRBJ2-2, is DSGVTQTPKHLITATGQRVTLRCSPRSGDLSVYWYQQSLDQGLQFLIQYYNGEERAKGNILERFSAQQFPDLHSELNLSSLELGDSALYFCAADDRGNTGELFFGEGSRLTVL.

This CDR3 reads CASSFGGQREAFF. The CDR3 DNA is TGTGCCAGCAGTTTCGGGGGACAGCGTGAAGCTTTCTTT. V is TRBV28 and J is TRBJ1-1, with 7 nucleotides matching TRBD1. The V and J ends lost 3 bases and 7 bases, in that order; junction bases with no gene match: 5. Germline CDR1 MDHEN, CDR2 SYDVKM. The CDR3 is made up of 13 amino acids.

In its sample, this clone was seen once. J is TRBJ2-1 and V is TRBV5-1, with 7 positions matching TRBD1. Germline V gene lookup returns CDR1 SGHRS and CDR2 YFSETQ. The length of the CDR3 is 16 residues. The V gene end was trimmed by 4 bases and the J gene end by 1 base; junction bases not matched to a gene: 8. As DNA, the CDR3 is TGCGCCAGCAGCGGACCCACAGGGGATTCCTACAATGAGCAGTTCTTC. This encodes CASSGPTGDSYNEQFF.

This clone appeared once. The J gene is TRBJ2-5, the V gene TRBV28; 13 bases are shared with TRBD2. J gave up 4 bases and V 6 bases, and 8 bases lay outside the gene matches. Germline V gene lookup returns CDR1 MDHEN and CDR2 SYDVKM. CDR3 length: 16 residues. In nucleotides, the CDR3 is TGTGCCAGCAGGGGTGGGACTAGCGGGGTCCGAGAGACCCAGTACTTC. Translated, it gives CASRGGTSGVRETQYF.